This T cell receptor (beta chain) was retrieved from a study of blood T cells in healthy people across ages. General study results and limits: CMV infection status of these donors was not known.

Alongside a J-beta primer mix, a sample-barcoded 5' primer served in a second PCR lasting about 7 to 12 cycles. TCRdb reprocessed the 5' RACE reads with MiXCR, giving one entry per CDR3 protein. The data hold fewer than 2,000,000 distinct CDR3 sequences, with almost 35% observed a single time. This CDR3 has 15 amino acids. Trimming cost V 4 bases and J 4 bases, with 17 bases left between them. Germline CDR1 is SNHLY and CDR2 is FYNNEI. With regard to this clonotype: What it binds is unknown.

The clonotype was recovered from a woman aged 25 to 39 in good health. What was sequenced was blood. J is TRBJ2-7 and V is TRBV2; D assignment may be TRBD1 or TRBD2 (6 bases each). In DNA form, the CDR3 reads TGTGCCAGCAGTGGGCAGGGGAGGTGGGAGTACGAGCAGTACTTC. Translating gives CASSGQGRWEYEQYF.